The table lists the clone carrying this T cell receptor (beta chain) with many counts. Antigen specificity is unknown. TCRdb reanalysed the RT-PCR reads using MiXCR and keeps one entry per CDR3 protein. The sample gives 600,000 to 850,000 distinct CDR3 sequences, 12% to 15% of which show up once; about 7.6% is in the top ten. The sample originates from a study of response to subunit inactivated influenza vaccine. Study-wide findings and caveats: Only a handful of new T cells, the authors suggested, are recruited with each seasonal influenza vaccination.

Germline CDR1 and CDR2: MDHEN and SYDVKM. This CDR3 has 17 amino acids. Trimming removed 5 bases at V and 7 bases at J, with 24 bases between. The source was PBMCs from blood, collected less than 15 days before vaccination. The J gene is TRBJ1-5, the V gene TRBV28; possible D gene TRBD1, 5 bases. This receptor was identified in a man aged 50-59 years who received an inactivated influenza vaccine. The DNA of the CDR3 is TGTGCCAGCAGTCCAATAAGACAGTTCCTAAAGGAACAGCCCCAGCATTTT. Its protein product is CASSPIRQFLKEQPQHF.